Listed below are T cell receptor beta chains from one sample, sequenced in a study of control samples from healthy donors and cancer patients. TCRdb's table, derived via immunoSEQ multiplex PCR, lists solely in-frame clones and lacks some. The table has around 100,000 clones, 88% seen once; the top ten hold about 15%. Material: blood. The receptors were sampled from a woman in her seventies in good health. Both conserved end residues are part of each CDR3. The D gene is left open where the match is weak. Not every row has a clone size; where given, it reads once, few, many or a size class.

CDR3aa,CDR3nt,v_gene,j_gene,d_gene,abundance
CASSLRQSNQPQHF,TGTGCCAGCAGCCTACGACAGAGCAATCAGCCCCAGCATTTT,TRBV5-6,TRBJ1-5,.,.
CSASDPRVGGTYNEQFF,TGCAGTGCTAGTGACCCCCGAGTGGGAGGGACCTACAATGAGCAGTTCTTC,TRBV20-1,TRBJ2-1,TRBD2,.
CASSARTGGNIQYF,TGTGCCAGCAGCGCGAGGACAGGGGGCAACATTCAGTACTTC,TRBV9,TRBJ2-4,TRBD1,.
CASSPRQNYGYTF,TGTGCCAGCAGCCCGAGACAGAACTATGGCTACACCTTC,TRBV12-3/TRBV12-4,TRBJ1-2,.,.
CAISESSREANEQFF,TGTGCCATCAGTGAGTCGTCAAGGGAGGCCAATGAGCAGTTCTTC,TRBV10-3,TRBJ2-1,.,.
CASSLGIGADRTEAFF,TGTGCCAGCAGCTTGGGAATTGGGGCAGACAGAACTGAAGCTTTCTTT,TRBV5-4,TRBJ1-1,.,.
CAVQGVDTQYF,TGTGCCGTACAGGGGGTTGATACGCAGTATTTT,TRBV3-1/TRBV3-2,TRBJ2-3,TRBD1,.
CSVGATGGYYNEQFF,TGCAGCGTTGGCGCGACAGGGGGCTACTACAATGAGCAGTTCTTC,TRBV29-1,TRBJ2-1,TRBD1,.
CASSLVNYGYTF,TGTGCCAGCAGTTTGGTTAACTATGGCTACACCTTC,TRBV12-3/TRBV12-4,TRBJ1-2,.,.
CAISDPSGKNNEQFF,TGTGCCATCAGTGACCCTAGCGGGAAAAACAATGAGCAGTTCTTC,TRBV10-3,TRBJ2-1,TRBD2,.
CASSLEFGRGTGELFF,TGTGCCAGCAGCTTAGAGTTCGGCAGGGGCACCGGGGAGCTGTTTTTT,TRBV11-3,TRBJ2-2,.,.
CASSNYRGRSSNQPQHF,TGTGCCAGTAGTAACTACAGGGGGCGGTCAAGCAATCAGCCCCAGCATTTT,TRBV19,TRBJ1-5,TRBD1,few
CASSLGGGYEQYF,TGCGCCAGCAGCTTGGGCGGCGGCTACGAGCAGTACTTC,TRBV5-1,TRBJ2-7,.,.
CASSQGWGEAFF,TGTGCCAGCAGCCAGGGGTGGGGTGAAGCTTTCTTT,TRBV11-2,TRBJ1-1,.,.
CASSYRTGEDEAFF,TGTGCCAGCAGTTATCGGACAGGGGAGGATGAAGCTTTCTTT,TRBV6-5,TRBJ1-1,TRBD1,.
CASSYDAGVNTEAFF,TGTGCCAGCAGTTACGACGCAGGGGTCAACACTGAAGCTTTCTTT,TRBV6-6,TRBJ1-1,.,.
CARTRGARTEAFF,TGTGCCCGAACTAGGGGGGCGAGGACTGAAGCTTTCTTT,TRBV30,TRBJ1-1,.,.
CASSLAGQGTEAFF,TGCGCCAGCAGCTTGGCAGGTCAGGGCACTGAAGCTTTCTTT,TRBV5-1,TRBJ1-1,.,.
CASRETGRGTEAFF,TGTGCCAGCAGAGAGACAGGGAGGGGCACTGAAGCTTTCTTT,TRBV6-5,TRBJ1-1,TRBD1,.
CASSQKAYNEQFF,TGTGCCAGCAGCCAAAAAGCCTACAATGAGCAGTTCTTC,TRBV3-1/TRBV3-2,TRBJ2-1,.,.
CASSRTEDGNTIYF,TGTGCCAGCTCACGGACAGAAGACGGAAACACCATATATTTT,TRBV18,TRBJ1-3,.,.
CASSVGPGSGERDTQYF,TGTGCCAGCAGCGTAGGGCCAGGTAGCGGGGAACGGGATACGCAGTATTTT,TRBV9,TRBJ2-3,TRBD2,.